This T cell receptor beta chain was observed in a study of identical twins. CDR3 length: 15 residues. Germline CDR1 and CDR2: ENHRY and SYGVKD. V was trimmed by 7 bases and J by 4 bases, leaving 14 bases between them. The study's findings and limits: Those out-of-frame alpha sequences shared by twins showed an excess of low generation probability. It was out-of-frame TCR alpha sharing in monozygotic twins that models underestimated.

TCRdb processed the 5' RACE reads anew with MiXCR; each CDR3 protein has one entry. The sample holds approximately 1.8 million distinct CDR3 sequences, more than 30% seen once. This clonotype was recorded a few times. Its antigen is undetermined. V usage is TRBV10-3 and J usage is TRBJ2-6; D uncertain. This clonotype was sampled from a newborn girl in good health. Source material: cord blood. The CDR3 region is CAINPSVGGANVLTF. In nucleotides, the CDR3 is TGTGCCATCAACCCCTCCGTGGGAGGGGCCAACGTCCTGACTTTC.